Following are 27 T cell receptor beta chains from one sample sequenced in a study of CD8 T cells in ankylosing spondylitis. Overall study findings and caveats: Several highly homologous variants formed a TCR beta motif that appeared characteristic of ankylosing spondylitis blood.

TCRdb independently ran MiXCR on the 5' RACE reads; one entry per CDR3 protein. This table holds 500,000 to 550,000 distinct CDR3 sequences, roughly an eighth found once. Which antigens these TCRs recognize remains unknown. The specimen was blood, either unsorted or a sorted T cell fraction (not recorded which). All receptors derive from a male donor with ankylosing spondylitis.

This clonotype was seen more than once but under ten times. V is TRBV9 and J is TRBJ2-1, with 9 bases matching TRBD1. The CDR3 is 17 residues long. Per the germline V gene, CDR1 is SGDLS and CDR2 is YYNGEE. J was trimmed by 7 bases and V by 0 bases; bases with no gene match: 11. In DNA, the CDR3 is TGTGCCAGCAGCGTAGGACCCCGGGACAGGGATTGGAATGAGCAGTTCTTC. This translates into CASSVGPRDRDWNEQFF.

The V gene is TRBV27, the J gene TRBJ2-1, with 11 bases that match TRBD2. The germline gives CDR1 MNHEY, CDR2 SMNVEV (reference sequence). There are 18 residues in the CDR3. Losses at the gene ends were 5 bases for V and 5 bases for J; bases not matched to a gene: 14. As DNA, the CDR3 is TGTGCCAGCAGTCTTATGTTAAGAGGGGGACTAGCGGACAATGAGCAGTTCTTC. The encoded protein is CASSLMLRGGLADNEQFF.

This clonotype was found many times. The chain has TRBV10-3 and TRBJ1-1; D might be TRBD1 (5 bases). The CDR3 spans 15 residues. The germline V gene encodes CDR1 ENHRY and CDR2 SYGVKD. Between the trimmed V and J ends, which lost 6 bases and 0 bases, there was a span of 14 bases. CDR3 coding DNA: TGTGCCATCAGAGGCCAGGGCCTTATGAACACTGAAGCTTTCTTT. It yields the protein CAIRGQGLMNTEAFF.

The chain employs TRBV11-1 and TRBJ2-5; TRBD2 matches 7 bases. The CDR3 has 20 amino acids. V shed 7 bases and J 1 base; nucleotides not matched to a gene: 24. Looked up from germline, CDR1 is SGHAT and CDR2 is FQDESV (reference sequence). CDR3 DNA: TGTGCCAGCACTGGAGTGGTGGGAGGGCTAGAAGAAAAGAGCCAAGAGACCCAGTACTTC. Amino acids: CASTGVVGGLEEKSQETQYF.

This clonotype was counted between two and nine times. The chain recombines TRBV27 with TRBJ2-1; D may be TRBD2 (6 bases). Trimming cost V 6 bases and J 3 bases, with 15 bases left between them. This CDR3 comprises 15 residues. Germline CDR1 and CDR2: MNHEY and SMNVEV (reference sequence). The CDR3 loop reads CASRPRWDFYNEQFF. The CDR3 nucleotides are TGTGCCAGCAGGCCGCGGTGGGACTTCTACAATGAGCAGTTCTTC.

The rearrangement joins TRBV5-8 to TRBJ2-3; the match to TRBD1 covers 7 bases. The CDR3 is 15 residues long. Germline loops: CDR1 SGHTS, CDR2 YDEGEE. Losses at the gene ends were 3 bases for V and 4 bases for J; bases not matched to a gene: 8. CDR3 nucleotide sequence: TGTGCCAGCAGCTCCTACAGGGGCCCCCCAGATACGCAGTATTTT. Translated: CASSSYRGPPDTQYF.

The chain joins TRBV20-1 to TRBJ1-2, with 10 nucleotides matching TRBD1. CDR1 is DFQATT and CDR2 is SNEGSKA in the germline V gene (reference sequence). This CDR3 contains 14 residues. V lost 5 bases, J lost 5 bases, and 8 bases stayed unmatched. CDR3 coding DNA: TGCAGTGCTGAGGAGGACAGGGGGTTATATGGCTACACCTTC. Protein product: CSAEEDRGLYGYTF.

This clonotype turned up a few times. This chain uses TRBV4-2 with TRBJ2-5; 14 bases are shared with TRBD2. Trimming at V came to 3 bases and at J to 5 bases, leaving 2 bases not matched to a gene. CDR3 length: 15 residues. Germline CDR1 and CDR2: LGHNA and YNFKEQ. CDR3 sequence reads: CASSQGTSGSETQYF. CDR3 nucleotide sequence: TGTGCCAGCAGCCAGGGGACTAGCGGGAGTGAGACCCAGTACTTC.

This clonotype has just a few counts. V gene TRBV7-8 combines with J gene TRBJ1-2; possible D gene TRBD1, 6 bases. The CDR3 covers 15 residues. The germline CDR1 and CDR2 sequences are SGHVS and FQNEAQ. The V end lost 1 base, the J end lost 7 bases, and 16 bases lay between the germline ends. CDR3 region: CASSLVGQGMGGYTF. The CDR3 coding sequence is TGTGCCAGCAGCTTAGTGGGGCAGGGGATGGGTGGCTACACCTTC.

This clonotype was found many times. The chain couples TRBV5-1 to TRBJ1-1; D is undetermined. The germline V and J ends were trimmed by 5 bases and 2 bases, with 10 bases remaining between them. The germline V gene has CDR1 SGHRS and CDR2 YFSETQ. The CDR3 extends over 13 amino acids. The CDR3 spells CASSEQVNTEAFF. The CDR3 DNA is TGCGCCAGCAGTGAGCAGGTTAACACTGAAGCTTTCTTT.

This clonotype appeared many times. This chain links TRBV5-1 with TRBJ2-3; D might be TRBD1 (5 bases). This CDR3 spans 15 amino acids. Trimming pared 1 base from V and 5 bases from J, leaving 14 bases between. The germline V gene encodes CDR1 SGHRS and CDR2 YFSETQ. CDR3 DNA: TGCGCCAGCAGCTTGAGGGGATATCCGGGAGATACGCAGTATTTT. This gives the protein CASSLRGYPGDTQYF.

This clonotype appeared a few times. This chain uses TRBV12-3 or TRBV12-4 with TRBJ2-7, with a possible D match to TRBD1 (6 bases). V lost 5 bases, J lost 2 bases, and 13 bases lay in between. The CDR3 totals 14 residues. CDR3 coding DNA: TGTGCCAGCAGTCTGACAGGTGATACCTACGAGCAGTACTTC. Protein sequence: CASSLTGDTYEQYF.

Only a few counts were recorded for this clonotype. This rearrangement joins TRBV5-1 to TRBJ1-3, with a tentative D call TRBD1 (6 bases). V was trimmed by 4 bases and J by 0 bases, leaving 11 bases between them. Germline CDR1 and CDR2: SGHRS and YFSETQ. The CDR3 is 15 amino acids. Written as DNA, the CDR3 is TGCGCCAGCAGCCCCCGGGACAACTCTGGAAACACCATATATTTT. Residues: CASSPRDNSGNTIYF.

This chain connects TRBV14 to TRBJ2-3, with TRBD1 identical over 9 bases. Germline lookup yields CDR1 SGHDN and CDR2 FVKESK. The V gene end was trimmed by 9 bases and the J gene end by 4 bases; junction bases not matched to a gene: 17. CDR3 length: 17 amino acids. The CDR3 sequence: CASRRTGDAERPDTQYF. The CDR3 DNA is TGTGCCAGTAGGCGGACAGGGGATGCGGAAAGGCCAGATACGCAGTATTTT.

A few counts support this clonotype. CDR3 residues: CASSLDRANIQYF. The CDR3 DNA reads as TGTGCCAGCAGCTTAGATAGAGCGAACATTCAGTACTTC. The chain recombines TRBV5-6 with TRBJ2-4; D gene unclear. This CDR3 region has 13 residues. Between the trimmed V and J ends, which lost 2 bases and 7 bases, there was a span of 10 bases. Germline V gives CDR1 SGHDT, CDR2 YYEEEE. The complete variable domain, with remaining parts taken from reference TRBV5-6 and TRBJ2-4, reads DAGVTQSPTHLIKTRGQQVTLRCSPKSGHDTVSWYQQALGQGPQFIFQYYEEEERQRGNFPDRFSGHQFPNYSSELNVNALLLGDSALYLCASSLDRANIQYFGAGTRLSVL.

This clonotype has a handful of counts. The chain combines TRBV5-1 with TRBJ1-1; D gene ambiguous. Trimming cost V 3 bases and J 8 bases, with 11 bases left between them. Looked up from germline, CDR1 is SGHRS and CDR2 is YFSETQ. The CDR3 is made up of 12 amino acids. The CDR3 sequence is CASSWEGSEAFF. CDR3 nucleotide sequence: TGCGCCAGCAGCTGGGAGGGTTCCGAAGCTTTCTTT.

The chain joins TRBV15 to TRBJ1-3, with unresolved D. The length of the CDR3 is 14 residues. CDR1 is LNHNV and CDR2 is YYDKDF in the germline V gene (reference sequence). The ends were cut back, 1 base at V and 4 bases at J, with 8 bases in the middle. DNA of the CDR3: TGTGCCACCAGCAGAGGAGGGCCCGGAAACACCATATATTTT. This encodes CATSRGGPGNTIYF.

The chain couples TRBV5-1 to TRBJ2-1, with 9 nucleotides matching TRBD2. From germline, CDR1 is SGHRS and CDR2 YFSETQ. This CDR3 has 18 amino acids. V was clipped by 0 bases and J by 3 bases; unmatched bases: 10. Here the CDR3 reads CASSLGLAGTLFYNEQFF. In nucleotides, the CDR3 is TGCGCCAGCAGCTTGGGTCTAGCGGGGACACTTTTCTACAATGAGCAGTTCTTC.

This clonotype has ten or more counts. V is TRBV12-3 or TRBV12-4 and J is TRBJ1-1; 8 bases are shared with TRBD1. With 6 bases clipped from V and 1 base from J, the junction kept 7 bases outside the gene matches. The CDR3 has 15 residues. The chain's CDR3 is CASRLGQGGNTEAFF. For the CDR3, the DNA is TGTGCCAGCAGACTCGGACAGGGCGGGAACACTGAAGCTTTCTTT.

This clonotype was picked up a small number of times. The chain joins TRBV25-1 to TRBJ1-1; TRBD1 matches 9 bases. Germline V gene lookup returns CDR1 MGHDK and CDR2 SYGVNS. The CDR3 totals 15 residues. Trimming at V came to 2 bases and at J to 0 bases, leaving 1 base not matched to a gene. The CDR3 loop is CASSERDRVNTEAFF. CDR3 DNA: TGTGCCAGCAGTGAAAGGGACAGGGTGAACACTGAAGCTTTCTTT.

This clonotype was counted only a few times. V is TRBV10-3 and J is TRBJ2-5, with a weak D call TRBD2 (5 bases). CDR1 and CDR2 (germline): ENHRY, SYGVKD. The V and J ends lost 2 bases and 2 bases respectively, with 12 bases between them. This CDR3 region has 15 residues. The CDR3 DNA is TGTGCCATCAGTGAGCGTGGGAGTGTACAAGAGACCCAGTACTTC. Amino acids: CAISERGSVQETQYF.

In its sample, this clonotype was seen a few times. CDR3: CASSTYRGNIQYF. The DNA of the CDR3 is TGTGCCAGCAGCACCTACAGGGGGAACATTCAGTACTTC. The V and J genes are TRBV13 and TRBJ2-4, with TRBD1 matching 8 bases. The germline gives CDR1 PRHDT, CDR2 FYEKMQ (reference sequence). V lost 5 bases to trimming and J lost 7 bases; unmatched junction nucleotides: 4. The CDR3 has 13 residues.

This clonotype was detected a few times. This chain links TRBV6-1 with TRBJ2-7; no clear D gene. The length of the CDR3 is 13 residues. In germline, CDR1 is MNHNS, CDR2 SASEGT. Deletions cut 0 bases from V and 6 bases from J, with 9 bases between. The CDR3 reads CASSEAPGGEQYV. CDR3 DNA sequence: TGTGCCAGCAGTGAAGCCCCCGGCGGCGAGCAGTACGTC.

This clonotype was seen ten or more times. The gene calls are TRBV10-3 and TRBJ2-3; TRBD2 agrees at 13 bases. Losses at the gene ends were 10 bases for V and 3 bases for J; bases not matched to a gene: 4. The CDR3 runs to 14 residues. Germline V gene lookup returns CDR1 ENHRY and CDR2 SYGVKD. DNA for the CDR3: TGTGCCACCGGACTAGCGGGAGAGACAGATACGCAGTATTTT. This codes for CATGLAGETDTQYF.

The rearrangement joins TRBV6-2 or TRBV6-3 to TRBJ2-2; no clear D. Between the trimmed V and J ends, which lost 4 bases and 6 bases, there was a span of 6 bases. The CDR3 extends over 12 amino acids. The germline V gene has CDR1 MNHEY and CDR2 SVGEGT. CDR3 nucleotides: TGTGCCAGCAGTTCCTATGCCGGGGAGCTGTTTTTT. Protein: CASSSYAGELFF.

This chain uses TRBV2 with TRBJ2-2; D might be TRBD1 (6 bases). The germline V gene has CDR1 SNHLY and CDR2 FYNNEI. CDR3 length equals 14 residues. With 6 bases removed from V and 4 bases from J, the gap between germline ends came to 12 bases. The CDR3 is CASRSGQFTGELFF. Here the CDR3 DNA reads TGTGCCAGCAGATCAGGACAGTTCACCGGGGAGCTGTTTTTT.

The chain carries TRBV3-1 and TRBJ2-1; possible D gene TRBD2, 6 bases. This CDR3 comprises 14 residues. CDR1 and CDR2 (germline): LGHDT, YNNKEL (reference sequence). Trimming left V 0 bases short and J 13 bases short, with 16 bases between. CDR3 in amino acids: CASSQDNGGAHQFF. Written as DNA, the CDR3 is TGTGCCAGCAGCCAAGATAACGGAGGGGCTCATCAGTTCTTC.